This TCR beta chain was identified in a study of shared clonotypes between healthy human individuals. Study background: Researchers drew samples from a couple of women and a few men aged 18 to 49.

Assay used: immunoSEQ multiplex PCR; TCRdb lists only in-frame clones, some missing. This table holds some 2,000,000 clones, roughly 94% found once. It was CD45RO-negative cells, positively selected for CCR7, that made up naive CD8 cells, with terminally differentiated effector memory CD45RA+ cells excluded. Per germline, CDR1 MGHDK and CDR2 SYGVNS. The CDR3 consists of 18 residues. The ends were cut back, 0 bases at V and 0 bases at J, with 12 bases in the middle. Sequencing used naive CD8+ T cells sorted from blood. The receptor comes from a man aged 18 to 30 in good health. The chain recombines TRBV25-1 with TRBJ2-6; D possibly uses TRBD1 or TRBD2 (5 bases each). This CDR3 is CASSEYEGPDSGANVLTF. As DNA, the CDR3 is TGTGCCAGCAGTGAATATGAGGGACCGGACTCTGGGGCCAACGTCCTGACTTTC.